The rows below give T cell receptor beta chains drawn from one sample of a study of blood T cell repertoires in COVID-19. Clones were read by immunoSEQ multiplex PCR, and TCRdb kept only the in-frame ones, dropping some. There are nearly 200,000 clones in the sample; roughly four fifths occur only once, and less than 8.5% lies in the top ten. The specimen was PBMCs or T cells enriched from blood (not recorded which). Receptor source: a man between 35 and 55 years old who had recovered from COVID-19. Each CDR3 is given with its conserved first and last residue. The D gene is left open where the match is weak. Size tells how often a clone was seen (once, few, many) or the class of an expanded clone, and some rows leave it out.

d_gene | j_gene | v_gene | abundance | CDR3aa | CDR3nt
. | TRBJ1-1 | TRBV5-4 | . | CASSLGFTGITEAFF | TGTGCCAGCAGCTTGGGGTTTACAGGGATCACTGAAGCTTTCTTT
. | TRBJ2-7 | TRBV7-8 | . | CASSLDWSSDEQYF | TGTGCCAGCAGCTTAGATTGGAGCTCAGACGAGCAGTACTTC
. | TRBJ2-2 | TRBV5-1 | . | CASSTGNTGELFF | TGCGCCAGCAGTACAGGGAACACCGGGGAGCTGTTTTTT
. | TRBJ1-5 | TRBV9 | . | CASSVGVGDQPQHF | TGTGCCAGCAGCGTCGGGGTCGGGGATCAGCCCCAGCATTTT
TRBD1 | TRBJ1-6 | TRBV9 | . | CASSSDRGRNLHF | TGTGCCAGCAGCTCCGACAGGGGAAGAAACCTCCACTTT
TRBD1 | TRBJ1-1 | TRBV7-9 | . | CASSSGRGRGWNTEAFF | TGTGCCAGCAGCTCAGGTAGGGGGCGCGGGTGGAACACTGAAGCTTTCTTT
. | TRBJ1-1 | TRBV18 | . | CASSPTSTDRKAFF | TGTGCCAGCTCACCCACTTCTACAGACAGGAAAGCTTTCTTT
. | TRBJ1-1 | TRBV4-2 | . | CASRVWGGTEAFF | TGTGCCAGCAGAGTCTGGGGGGGTACTGAAGCTTTCTTT
TRBD1 | TRBJ1-1 | TRBV2 | . | CASRERTGRTEAFF | TGTGCCAGCAGAGAACGGACAGGGAGGACTGAAGCTTTCTTT
. | TRBJ1-1 | TRBV5-1 | . | CASSMTRGGNTEAFF | TGCGCCAGCAGCATGACCCGCGGGGGGAACACTGAAGCTTTCTTT
. | TRBJ1-3 | TRBV29-1 | . | CSATRGVSGNTIYF | TGCAGCGCCACCCGCGGGGTCTCTGGAAACACCATATATTTT
. | TRBJ1-6 | TRBV30 | . | CAWQGLRNSPLHF | TGTGCCTGGCAGGGGTTGCGGAATTCACCCCTCCACTTT
. | TRBJ1-1 | TRBV27 | . | CASSLSLSMNTEAFF | TGTGCCAGCAGTTTATCTCTATCTATGAACACTGAAGCTTTCTTT
. | TRBJ1-6 | TRBV19 | . | CASSIISGLSSYNSPLHF | TGTGCCAGTAGTATCATAAGCGGGCTGAGCTCCTATAATTCACCCCTCCACTTT
. | TRBJ1-2 | TRBV21-1 | . | CASSKKKGARGYTF | TGTGCCAGCAGCAAAAAGAAGGGGGCGCGGGGCTACACCTTC
TRBD1 | TRBJ1-2 | TRBV18 | once | CASSGTGKQGYGYTF | TGTGCCAGCTCCGGGACAGGGAAGCAGGGGTATGGCTACACCTTC
. | TRBJ1-2 | TRBV2 | few | CASSEGIGVYTF | TGTGCCAGCAGTGAAGGAATAGGGGTCTACACCTTC
TRBD2 | TRBJ2-5 | TRBV5-1 | . | CASSLAGKQRGIQETQYF | TGCGCCAGCAGCTTGGCGGGTAAACAGCGGGGCATCCAAGAGACCCAGTACTTC
. | TRBJ1-1 | TRBV19 | . | CASPTLDLSTEAFF | TGTGCCAGTCCGACTTTGGACTTAAGCACTGAAGCTTTCTTT
. | TRBJ1-2 | TRBV5-1 | . | CASTPRGANYGYTF | TGCGCCAGCACCCCCCGCGGAGCTAACTATGGCTACACCTTC
TRBD1 | TRBJ2-5 | TRBV29-1 | . | CSVDRDRETQYF | TGCAGCGTTGACCGGGACAGAGAGACCCAGTACTTC
. | TRBJ1-3 | TRBV6-5 | once | CASTQGFSGNTIYF | TGTGCCAGCACCCAGGGATTCTCTGGAAACACCATATATTTT
. | TRBJ1-6 | TRBV28 | . | CASSLIRVYNSPLHF | TGTGCCAGCAGTTTGATACGAGTTTATAATTCACCCCTCCACTTT
. | TRBJ2-5 | TRBV11-2 | . | CASSLEGGYQETQYF | TGTGCCAGCAGCTTGGAGGGCGGGTACCAAGAGACCCAGTACTTC
TRBD2 | TRBJ2-3 | TRBV7-2 | . | CASSLAPAGGQGGLNTQYF | TGTGCCAGCAGCTTAGCGCCAGCGGGGGGGCAAGGGGGCCTTAATACGCAGTATTTT
. | TRBJ1-1 | TRBV5-1 | . | CASSSQGRGTEAFF | TGCGCCAGCAGCTCACAGGGTAGAGGAACTGAAGCTTTCTTT
. | TRBJ1-2 | TRBV7-8 | . | CASSRPGYGYTF | TGTGCCAGCAGCCGTCCGGGATATGGCTACACCTTC
. | TRBJ1-2 | TRBV14 | . | CASSQAPRDPFVDSGANYGYTF | TGTGCCAGCAGCCAAGCACCCCGGGACCCATTCGTGGATTCGGGAGCTAACTATGGCTACACCTTC
. | TRBJ2-7 | TRBV30 | . | CAWSTLDGDEQYF | TGTGCCTGGAGTACTTTGGACGGGGACGAGCAGTACTTC
. | TRBJ2-3 | TRBV7-9 | . | CASSLVESTDTQYF | TGTGCCAGCAGCTTAGTCGAGTCCACAGATACGCAGTATTTT
TRBD1 | TRBJ2-2 | TRBV15 | . | CATSRAGQGASGELFF | TGTGCCACCAGCAGAGCTGGGCAGGGGGCATCCGGGGAGCTGTTTTTT
. | TRBJ1-1 | TRBV27 | few | CASSLWQGANTEAFF | TGTGCCAGCAGTTTGTGGCAGGGCGCGAACACTGAAGCTTTCTTT
TRBD2 | TRBJ2-3 | TRBV7-6 | once | CASSARLAGRTDTQYF | TGTGCCAGCAGCGCCAGACTAGCGGGGAGGACAGATACGCAGTATTTT
TRBD1 | TRBJ1-2 | TRBV14 | once | CASSATGALNYGYTF | TGTGCCAGCAGCGCAACAGGGGCCCTCAACTATGGCTACACCTTC
. | TRBJ1-2 | TRBV28 | . | CASSLRGYGYTF | TGTGCCAGCAGTTTGCGAGGCTATGGCTACACCTTC
TRBD2 | TRBJ2-3 | TRBV2 | . | CASSLAGSTDTQYF | TGTGCCAGCTCCCTAGCGGGGAGCACAGATACGCAGTATTTT
TRBD1 | TRBJ1-1 | TRBV27 | . | CASSLSGQIILNTEAFF | TGTGCCAGCAGTTTATCGGGACAGATTATACTGAACACTGAAGCTTTCTTT
. | TRBJ2-2 | TRBV6-5 | . | CASRMGAGTGELFF | TGTGCCAGCAGAATGGGGGCGGGCACCGGGGAGCTGTTTTTT
. | TRBJ1-1 | TRBV7-9 | . | CASSLVRDEAFF | TGTGCCAGCAGCTTAGTCAGGGATGAAGCTTTCTTT
. | TRBJ1-1 | TRBV6-1 | . | CASSDLAGTEAFF | TGTGCCAGCAGTGATTTGGCGGGGACCGAAGCTTTCTTT
. | TRBJ1-1 | TRBV9 | once | CASSATGLHRAFF | TGTGCCAGCAGCGCCACAGGGTTACATAGGGCTTTCTTT
TRBD1 | TRBJ1-1 | TRBV2 | . | CASSEITGVTEAFF | TGTGCCAGCAGTGAAATAACAGGGGTCACTGAAGCTTTCTTT
TRBD1 | TRBJ1-3 | TRBV5-4 | . | CASSYSPGQGNTIYF | TGTGCCAGCAGCTATTCCCCGGGACAGGGGAACACCATATATTTT
TRBD1 | TRBJ1-5 | TRBV10-3 | . | CAISEDRESWRF | TGTGCCATCAGCGAGGACAGGGAGAGTTGGCGATTT
. | TRBJ2-7 | TRBV5-4 | . | CASSQQDRDYEQYF | TGTGCCAGCAGCCAACAGGACCGAGACTACGAGCAGTACTTC
. | TRBJ1-2 | TRBV9 | . | CASSVLGGGPSHGYTF | TGTGCCAGCAGCGTTTTAGGGGGGGGCCCATCTCATGGCTACACCTTC
. | TRBJ2-7 | TRBV5-6 | . | CASSLGRRGEQYF | TGTGCCAGCAGCTTGGGTCGGCGGGGCGAGCAGTACTTC
. | TRBJ1-1 | TRBV4-3 | . | CASSQETTGEAFF | TGCGCCAGCAGCCAAGAAACTACGGGTGAAGCTTTCTTT
. | TRBJ1-1 | TRBV5-1 | . | CASSLEPGRRAEAFF | TGCGCCAGCAGCTTGGAGCCGGGAAGGCGCGCTGAAGCTTTCTTT
. | TRBJ1-1 | TRBV28 | . | CASTQRGGSTEAFF | TGTGCCAGCACCCAGCGGGGGGGGAGCACTGAAGCTTTCTTT